The 3 T cell receptor beta chains listed next were all sequenced from one sample in a study of cytomegalovirus exposure and HLA in healthy donors (dated by TCRdb to 2015 to 2018). The library was generated by the immunoSEQ multiplex PCR assay. The multiplex PCR relied on a mix of 60 forward primers for TCR Vbeta segments and 13 reverse primers for TCR Jbeta segments. TCRdb limited this immuneACCESS table to in-frame rearrangements with V and J called. A share of clones is missing; checked studies link under half to unresolved V genes, and the rest is unexplained. Within this sample are over 95,000 clones, with approximately 80% of them counted one time only. The leading ten clones occupy 9.5% to 15% of the sample. Input material: PBMCs. The receptors were gathered from a middle-aged woman in good health and CMV-seropositive.

This clone has just one count. The chain recombines TRBV6-1 with TRBJ1-3; 9 nucleotides line up with TRBD1. V shed 2 bases and J 5 bases; nucleotides not matched to a gene: 7. Germline V gene lookup returns CDR1 MNHNS and CDR2 SASEGT. This CDR3 region has 16 residues. The CDR3 DNA follows: TGTGCCAGCAGTGAAACGGTGGGACAGGGAAGAAACACCATATATTTT. Translating it yields CASSETVGQGRNTIYF.

The gene calls are TRBV30 and TRBJ1-2; D possibly corresponds to TRBD1 (5 bases). Trimming removed 4 bases at V and 7 bases at J, with 28 bases between. Germline CDR1 is GTSNPN and CDR2 is SVGIG (reference sequence). The CDR3 extends over 17 amino acids. CDR3 bases: TGTGCCTGGAAGAAGGGGCGCCTCCCCACTGAGACCGGTGGCTACACCTTC. Amino acid sequence: CAWKKGRLPTETGGYTF.

The chain employs TRBV5-1 and TRBJ2-2; D possibly corresponds to TRBD2 (6 bases). CDR1 and CDR2 (germline): SGHRS, YFSETQ. The CDR3 loop spans 16 amino acids. Trimming shortened V by 4 bases and J by 3 bases, and 16 bases separated the two germline ends. The CDR3 nucleotides read TGCGCCAGCAGCCCAACCACCGCGGGACACACCGGGGAGCTGTTTTTT. Translated: CASSPTTAGHTGELFF.